This T cell receptor (beta chain) appears in the sequencing data of a study of CD8+ T cells in alopecia areata. Treatment given: oral pan-JAK inhibitor, 5-10 mg twice daily. There are 13 residues in the CDR3. The V gene's germline CDR1 is MGHRA and CDR2 YSYEKL. Trimming stripped 3 bases from V and 3 bases from J, with 9 bases between. cDNA prepared by RNA extraction and subsequent reverse transcription served as the template for sequencing. Only in-frame clones appear in the TCRdb table, and some are missing; sequencing was by immunoSEQ multiplex PCR. The table lists about 110,000 clones, roughly three fifths of them singletons.

This chain links TRBV4-1 with TRBJ2-7, with D unclear. The source of this sequence is a human donor with alopecia areata. The source was CD8+ T cells sorted from blood, collected at week 24, from a patient treated with tofacitinib. In nucleotides, the CDR3 is TGCGCCAGCAGCCATGCGACCTTCTACGAGCAGTACTTC. Protein: CASSHATFYEQYF.